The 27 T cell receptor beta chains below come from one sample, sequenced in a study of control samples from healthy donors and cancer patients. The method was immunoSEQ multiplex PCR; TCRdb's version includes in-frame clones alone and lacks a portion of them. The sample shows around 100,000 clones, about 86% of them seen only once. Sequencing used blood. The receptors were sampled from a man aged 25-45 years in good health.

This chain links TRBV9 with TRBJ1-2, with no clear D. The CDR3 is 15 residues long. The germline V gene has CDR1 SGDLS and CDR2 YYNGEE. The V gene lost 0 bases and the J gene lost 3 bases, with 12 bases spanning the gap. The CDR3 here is CASSVGKGRDYGYTF. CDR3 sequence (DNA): TGTGCCAGCAGCGTAGGAAAAGGGCGGGACTATGGCTACACCTTC.

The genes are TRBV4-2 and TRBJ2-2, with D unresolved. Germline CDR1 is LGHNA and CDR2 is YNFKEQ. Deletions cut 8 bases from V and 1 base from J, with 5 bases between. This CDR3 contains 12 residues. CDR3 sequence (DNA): TGTGCCAGCCGTATGAACACCGGGGAGCTGTTTTTT. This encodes CASRMNTGELFF.

CDR3 in DNA: TGTGCCATCAGTGGGGGACAGGCCAACTACGAGCAGTACTTC. Protein: CAISGGQANYEQYF. The chain uses TRBV10-3 and TRBJ2-7; 8 positions agree with TRBD1. V was pared by 4 bases and J by 3 bases, with 5 bases of the junction left unmatched. Germline V gene sequence: CDR1 ENHRY, CDR2 SYGVKD. This CDR3 has 14 residues.

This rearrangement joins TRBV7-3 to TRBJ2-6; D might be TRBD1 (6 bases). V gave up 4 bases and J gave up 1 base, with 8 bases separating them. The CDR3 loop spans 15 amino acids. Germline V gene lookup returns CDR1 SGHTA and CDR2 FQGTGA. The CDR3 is CASSSGTSGANVLTF. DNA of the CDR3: TGTGCCAGCAGCTCAGGGACATCTGGGGCCAACGTCCTGACTTTC. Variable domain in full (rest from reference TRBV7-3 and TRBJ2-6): GAGVSQTPSNKVTEKGKYVELRCDPISGHTALYWYRQSLGQGPEFLIYFQGTGAADDSGLPNDRFFAVRPEGSVSTLKIQRTERGDSAVYLCASSSGTSGANVLTFGAGSRLTVL.

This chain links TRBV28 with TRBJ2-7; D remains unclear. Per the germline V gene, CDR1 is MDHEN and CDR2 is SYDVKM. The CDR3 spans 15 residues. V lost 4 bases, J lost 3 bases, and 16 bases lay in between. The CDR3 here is CASSSRSNLNYEQYF. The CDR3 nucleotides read TGTGCCAGCAGTTCCCGCAGTAACTTAAACTACGAGCAGTACTTC. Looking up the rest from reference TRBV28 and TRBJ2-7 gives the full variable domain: DVKVTQSSRYLVKRTGEKVFLECVQDMDHENMFWYRQDPGLGLRLIYFSYDVKMKEKGDIPEGYSVSREKKERFSLILESASTNQTSMYLCASSSRSNLNYEQYFGPGTRLTVT.

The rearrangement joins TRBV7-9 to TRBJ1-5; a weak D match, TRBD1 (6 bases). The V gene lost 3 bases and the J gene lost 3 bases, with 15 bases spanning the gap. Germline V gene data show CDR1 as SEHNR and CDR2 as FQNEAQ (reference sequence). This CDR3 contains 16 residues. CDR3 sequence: CASSLAGTNYNQPQHF. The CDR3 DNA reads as TGTGCCAGCAGCTTGGCCGGGACAAACTACAATCAGCCCCAGCATTTT. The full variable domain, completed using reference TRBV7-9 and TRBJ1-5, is DTGVSQNPRHKITKRGQNVTFRCDPISEHNRLYWYRQTLGQGPEFLTYFQNEAQLEKSRLLSDRFSAERPKGSFSTLEIQRTEQGDSAMYLCASSLAGTNYNQPQHFGDGTRLSIL.

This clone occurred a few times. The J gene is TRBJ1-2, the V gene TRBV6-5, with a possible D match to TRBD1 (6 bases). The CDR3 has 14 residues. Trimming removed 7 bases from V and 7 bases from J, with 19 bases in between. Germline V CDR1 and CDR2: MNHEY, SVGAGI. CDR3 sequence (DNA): TGTGCCAGCACCTTCGTGGGGGCAGGGACTGGCTACACCTTC. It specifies CASTFVGAGTGYTF.

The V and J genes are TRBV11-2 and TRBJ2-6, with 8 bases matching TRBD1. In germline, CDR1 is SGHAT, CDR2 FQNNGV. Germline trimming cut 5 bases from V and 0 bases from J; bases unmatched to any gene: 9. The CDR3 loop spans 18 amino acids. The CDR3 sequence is CASSPGQGRLSGANVLTF. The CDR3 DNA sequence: TGTGCCAGCAGCCCAGGACAGGGACGACTCTCTGGGGCCAACGTCCTGACTTTC.

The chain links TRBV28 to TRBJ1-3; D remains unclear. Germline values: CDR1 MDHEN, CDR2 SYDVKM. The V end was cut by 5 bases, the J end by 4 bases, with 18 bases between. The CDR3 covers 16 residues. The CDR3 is CASSLDVGNSGNTIYF. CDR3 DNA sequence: TGTGCCAGCAGTCTGGATGTGGGGAACTCAGGAAACACCATATATTTT.

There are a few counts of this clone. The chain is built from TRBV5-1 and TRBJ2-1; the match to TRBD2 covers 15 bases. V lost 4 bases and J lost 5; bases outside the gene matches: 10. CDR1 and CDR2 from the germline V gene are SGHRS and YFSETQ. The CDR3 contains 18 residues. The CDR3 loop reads CASSPEPGLAGGNNEQFF. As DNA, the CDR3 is TGCGCCAGCAGCCCTGAACCGGGACTAGCGGGAGGAAACAATGAGCAGTTCTTC.

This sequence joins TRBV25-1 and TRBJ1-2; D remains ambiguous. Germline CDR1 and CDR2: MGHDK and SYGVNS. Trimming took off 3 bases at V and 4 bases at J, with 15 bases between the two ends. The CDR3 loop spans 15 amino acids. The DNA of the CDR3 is TGTGCCAGCAGTGATTTGGGCCAGGAGATCTATGGCTACACCTTC. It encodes CASSDLGQEIYGYTF.

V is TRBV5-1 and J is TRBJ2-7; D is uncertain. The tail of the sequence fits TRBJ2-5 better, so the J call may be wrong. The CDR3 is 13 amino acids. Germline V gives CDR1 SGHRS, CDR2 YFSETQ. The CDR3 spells CASSAIPQETQYF. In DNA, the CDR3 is TGCGCCAGCAGCGCCATCCCCCAAGAGACCCAGTACTTC.

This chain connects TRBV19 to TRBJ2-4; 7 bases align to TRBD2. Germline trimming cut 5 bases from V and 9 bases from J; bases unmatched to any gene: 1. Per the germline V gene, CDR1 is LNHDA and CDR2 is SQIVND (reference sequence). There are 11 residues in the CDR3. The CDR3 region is CASSWGGIQYF. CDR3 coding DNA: TGTGCCAGTAGTTGGGGGGGCATTCAGTACTTC.

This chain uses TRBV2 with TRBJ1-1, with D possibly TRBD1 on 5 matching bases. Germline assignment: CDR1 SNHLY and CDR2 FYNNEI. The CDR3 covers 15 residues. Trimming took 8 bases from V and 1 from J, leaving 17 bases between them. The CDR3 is CASVNRRGENTEAFF. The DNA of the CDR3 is TGTGCCAGCGTGAATAGGCGGGGCGAGAACACTGAAGCTTTCTTT.

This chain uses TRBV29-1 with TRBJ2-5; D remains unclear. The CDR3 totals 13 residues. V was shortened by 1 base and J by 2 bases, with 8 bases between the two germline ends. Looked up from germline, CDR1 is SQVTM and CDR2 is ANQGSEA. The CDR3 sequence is CSVEGYGQETQYF. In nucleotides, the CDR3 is TGCAGCGTTGAAGGGTACGGTCAAGAGACCCAGTACTTC.

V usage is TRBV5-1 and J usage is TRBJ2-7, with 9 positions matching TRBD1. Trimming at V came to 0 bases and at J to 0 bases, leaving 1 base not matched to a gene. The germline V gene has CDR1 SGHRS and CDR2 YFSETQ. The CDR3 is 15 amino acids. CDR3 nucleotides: TGCGCCAGCAGCTTGGGGACAGGGGACTCCTACGAGCAGTACTTC. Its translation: CASSLGTGDSYEQYF.

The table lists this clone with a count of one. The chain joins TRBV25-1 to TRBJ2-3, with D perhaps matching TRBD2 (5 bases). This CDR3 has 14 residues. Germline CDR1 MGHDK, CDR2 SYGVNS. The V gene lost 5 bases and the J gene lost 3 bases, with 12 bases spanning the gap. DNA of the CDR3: TGTGCCAGCAGTCGGCAAAGCGGTACAGATACGCAGTATTTT. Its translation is CASSRQSGTDTQYF.

CDR3 sequence (DNA): TGTGCCAGCAGTTGGAACCGGGACAGGCCTTTCAATCAGCCCCAGCATTTT. Translated: CASSWNRDRPFNQPQHF. The V and J genes are TRBV27 and TRBJ1-5; TRBD1 matches at 8 bases. The CDR3 length is 17 residues. CDR1 is MNHEY and CDR2 is SMNVEV in the germline V gene (reference sequence). V lost 4 bases to trimming and J lost 3 bases; unmatched junction nucleotides: 11.

The CDR3 nucleotides are TGTGCCAGCAGTTCCTGGGAAACAGGTGGCAATCAGCCCCAGCATTTT. Translated: CASSSWETGGNQPQHF. The chain joins TRBV28 to TRBJ1-5, with TRBD1 as a possible D gene (5 bases). The CDR3 has 16 residues. Germline-derived CDR1 and CDR2 are MDHEN and SYDVKM. V was pared by 4 bases and J by 2 bases, with 15 bases between. Full variable domain (missing parts from reference TRBV28 and TRBJ1-5): DVKVTQSSRYLVKRTGEKVFLECVQDMDHENMFWYRQDPGLGLRLIYFSYDVKMKEKGDIPEGYSVSREKKERFSLILESASTNQTSMYLCASSSWETGGNQPQHFGDGTRLSIL.

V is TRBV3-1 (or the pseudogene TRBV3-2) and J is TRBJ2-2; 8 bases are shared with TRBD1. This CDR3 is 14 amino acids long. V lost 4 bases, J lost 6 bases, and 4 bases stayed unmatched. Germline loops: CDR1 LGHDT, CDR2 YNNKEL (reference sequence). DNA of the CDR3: TGTGCCAGCAGCCCAGGGGGCTATCCCGGGGAGCTGTTTTTT. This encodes CASSPGGYPGELFF.

CDR3 region: CASSVTQTGGSYEQYF. The CDR3 DNA reads TGTGCCAGCAGCGTAACCCAGACAGGGGGCTCCTACGAGCAGTACTTC. The chain joins TRBV9 to TRBJ2-7, with TRBD1 matching 9 bases. Trimming at V came to 1 base and at J to 0 bases, leaving 5 bases not matched to a gene. This CDR3 spans 16 amino acids. CDR1 SGDLS and CDR2 YYNGEE come from the germline V gene.

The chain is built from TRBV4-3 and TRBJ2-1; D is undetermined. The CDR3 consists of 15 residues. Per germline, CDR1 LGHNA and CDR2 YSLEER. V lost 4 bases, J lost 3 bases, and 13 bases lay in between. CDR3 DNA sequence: TGCGCCAGCAGCCCGGGCGGAGCAGGCTACAATGAGCAGTTCTTC. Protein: CASSPGGAGYNEQFF.

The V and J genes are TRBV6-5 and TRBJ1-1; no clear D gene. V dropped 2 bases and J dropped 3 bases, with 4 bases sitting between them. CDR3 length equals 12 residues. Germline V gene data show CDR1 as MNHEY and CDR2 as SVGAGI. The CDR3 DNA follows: TGTGCCAGCAGTTACGGGGACACTGAAGCTTTCTTT. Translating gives CASSYGDTEAFF.

CDR3 bases: TGTGCCAGCAGTGACGGTGCAATCGCTACCTACAATGAGCAGTTCTTC. Its protein is CASSDGAIATYNEQFF. The chain has TRBV6-1 and TRBJ2-1; unclear D gene. The CDR3 consists of 16 residues. Trimming cost V 3 bases and J 2 bases, with 14 bases left between them. Germline V CDR1 and CDR2: MNHNS, SASEGT.

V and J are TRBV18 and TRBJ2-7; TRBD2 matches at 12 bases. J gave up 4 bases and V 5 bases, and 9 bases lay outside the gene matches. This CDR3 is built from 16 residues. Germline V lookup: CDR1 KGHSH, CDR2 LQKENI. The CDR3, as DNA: TGTGCCAGCTCATCCAGACTAGCGGGAGTAGTTTACGAGCAGTACTTC. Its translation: CASSSRLAGVVYEQYF.

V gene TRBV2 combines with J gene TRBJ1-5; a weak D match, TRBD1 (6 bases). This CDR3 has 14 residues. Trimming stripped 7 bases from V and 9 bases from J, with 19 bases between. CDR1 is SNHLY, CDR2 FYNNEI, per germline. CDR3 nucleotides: TGTGCCAGCACCCACAACAGGGAGTACGCGCCCCAGCATTTT. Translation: CASTHNREYAPQHF.

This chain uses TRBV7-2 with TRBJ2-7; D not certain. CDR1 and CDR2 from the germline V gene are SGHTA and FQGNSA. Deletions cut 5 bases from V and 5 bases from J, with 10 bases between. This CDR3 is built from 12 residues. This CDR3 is CASSPHGDEQYF. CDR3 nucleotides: TGTGCCAGCAGCCCCCACGGCGACGAGCAGTACTTC.